The text below deals with one TCR beta chain. Library construction involved attaching unique molecular identifiers to individual cDNA molecules, which allowed quantitative, reproducible TCR counting. In TCRdb, the reads were re-called with MiXCR into one record per CDR3 protein. Among about 120,000 distinct CDR3 sequences listed, about 8.9% were seen once. Unfractionated whole blood was the source from which total RNA was extracted. The data belong to a study of human T cells and chemical hapten exposure. The CDR3 totals 15 residues. Germline V gene sequence: CDR1 SEHNR, CDR2 FQNEAQ (reference sequence). V dropped 3 bases and J dropped 5; count of bases not matched to a gene: 7.

The sequenced sample consisted of whole blood. The chain recombines TRBV7-9 with TRBJ1-5; 7 nucleotides align to TRBD1. The receptor comes from a human donor in good health. Some clones in this sample may be carry-over from other donors' samples. The CDR3 DNA reads as TGTGCCAGCAGCTTGGCAGACAGGGTGGATCAGCCCCAGCATTTT. It is translated as CASSLADRVDQPQHF.